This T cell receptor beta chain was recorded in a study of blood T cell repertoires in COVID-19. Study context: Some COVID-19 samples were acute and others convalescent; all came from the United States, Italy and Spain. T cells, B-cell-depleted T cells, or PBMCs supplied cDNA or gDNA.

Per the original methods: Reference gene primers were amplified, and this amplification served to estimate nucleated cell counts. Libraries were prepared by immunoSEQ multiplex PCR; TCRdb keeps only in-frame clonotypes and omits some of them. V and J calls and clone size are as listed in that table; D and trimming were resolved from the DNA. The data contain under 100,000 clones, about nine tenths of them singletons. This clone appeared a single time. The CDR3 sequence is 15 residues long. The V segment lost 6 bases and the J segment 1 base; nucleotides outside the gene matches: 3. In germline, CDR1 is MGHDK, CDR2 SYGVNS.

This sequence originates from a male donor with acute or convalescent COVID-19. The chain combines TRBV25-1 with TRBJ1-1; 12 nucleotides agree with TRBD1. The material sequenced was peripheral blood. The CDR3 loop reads CASRGTGGRNTEAFF. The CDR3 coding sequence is TGTGCCAGCAGAGGGACAGGGGGCAGGAACACTGAAGCTTTCTTT.